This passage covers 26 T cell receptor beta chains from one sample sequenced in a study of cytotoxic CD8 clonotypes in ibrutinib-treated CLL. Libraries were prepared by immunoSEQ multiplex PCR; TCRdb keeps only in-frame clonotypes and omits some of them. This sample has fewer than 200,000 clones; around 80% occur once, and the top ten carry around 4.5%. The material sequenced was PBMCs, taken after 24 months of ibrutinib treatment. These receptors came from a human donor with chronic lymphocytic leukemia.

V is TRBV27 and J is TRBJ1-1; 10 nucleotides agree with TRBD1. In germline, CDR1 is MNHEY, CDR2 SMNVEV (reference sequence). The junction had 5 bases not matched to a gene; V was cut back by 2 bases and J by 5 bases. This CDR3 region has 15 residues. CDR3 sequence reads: CASSLKVGQGTEAFF. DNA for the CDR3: TGTGCCAGCAGTTTAAAAGTGGGACAGGGGACTGAAGCTTTCTTT.

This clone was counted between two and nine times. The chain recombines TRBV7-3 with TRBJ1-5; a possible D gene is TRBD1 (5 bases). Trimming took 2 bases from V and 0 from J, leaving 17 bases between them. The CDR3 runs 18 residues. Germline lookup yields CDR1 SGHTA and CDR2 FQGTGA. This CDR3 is CASSLAVAGTYSNQPQHF. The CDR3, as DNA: TGTGCCAGCAGCTTAGCTGTGGCGGGGACTTATAGCAATCAGCCCCAGCATTTT. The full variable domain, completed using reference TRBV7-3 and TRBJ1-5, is GAGVSQTPSNKVTEKGKYVELRCDPISGHTALYWYRQSLGQGPEFLIYFQGTGAADDSGLPNDRFFAVRPEGSVSTLKIQRTERGDSAVYLCASSLAVAGTYSNQPQHFGDGTRLSIL.

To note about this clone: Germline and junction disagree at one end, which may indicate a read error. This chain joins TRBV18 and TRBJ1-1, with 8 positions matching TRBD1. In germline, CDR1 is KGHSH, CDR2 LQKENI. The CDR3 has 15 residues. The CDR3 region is CASSLMGDRNPEAFF. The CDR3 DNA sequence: TGTGCCAGCTCGTTGATGGGGGACAGGAACCCTGAAGCTTTCTTT.

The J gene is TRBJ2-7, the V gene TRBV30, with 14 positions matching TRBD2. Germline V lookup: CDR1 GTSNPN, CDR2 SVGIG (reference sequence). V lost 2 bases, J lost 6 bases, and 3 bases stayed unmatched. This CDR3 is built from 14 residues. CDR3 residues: CAWSSGTSGGEQYF. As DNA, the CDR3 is TGTGCCTGGAGTTCTGGGACTAGCGGGGGCGAGCAGTACTTC.

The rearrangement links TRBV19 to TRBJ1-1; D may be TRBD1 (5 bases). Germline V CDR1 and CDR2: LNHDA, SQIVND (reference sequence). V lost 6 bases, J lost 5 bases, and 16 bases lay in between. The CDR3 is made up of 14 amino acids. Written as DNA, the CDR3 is TGTGCCAGTAGCGCAGACACCGGGGGTACTGAAGCTTTCTTT. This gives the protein CASSADTGGTEAFF.

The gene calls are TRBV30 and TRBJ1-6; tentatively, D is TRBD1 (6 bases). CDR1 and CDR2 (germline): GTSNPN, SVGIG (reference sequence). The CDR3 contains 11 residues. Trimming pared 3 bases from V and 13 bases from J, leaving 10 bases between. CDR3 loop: CAWRAGVPLHF. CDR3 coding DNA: TGTGCCTGGAGGGCAGGGGTGCCCCTCCACTTT.

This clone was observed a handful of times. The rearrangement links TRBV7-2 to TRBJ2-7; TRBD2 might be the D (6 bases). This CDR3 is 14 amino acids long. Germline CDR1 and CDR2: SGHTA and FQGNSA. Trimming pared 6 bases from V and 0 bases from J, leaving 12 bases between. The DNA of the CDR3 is TGTGCCAGCAGACCTCGGGGGTCCTCCTACGAGCAGTACTTC. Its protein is CASRPRGSSYEQYF.

The CDR3 here is CSVEDEGSELFF. The CDR3 coding sequence is TGCAGCGTTGAAGATGAGGGTTCGGAACTGTTTTTT. The chain employs TRBV29-1 and TRBJ1-4; the D is unclear. The length of the CDR3 is 12 residues. V was clipped by 0 bases and J by 12 bases, with 11 bases between them. CDR1 is SQVTM and CDR2 is ANQGSEA in the germline V gene.

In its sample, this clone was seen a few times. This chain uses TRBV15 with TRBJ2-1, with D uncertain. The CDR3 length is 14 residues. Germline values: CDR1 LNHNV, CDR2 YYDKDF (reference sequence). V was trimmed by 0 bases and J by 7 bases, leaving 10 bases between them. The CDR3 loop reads CATSRDWSWNEQFF. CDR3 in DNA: TGTGCCACCAGCAGAGATTGGAGCTGGAATGAGCAGTTCTTC. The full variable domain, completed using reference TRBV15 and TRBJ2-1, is DAMVIQNPRYQVTQFGKPVTLSCSQTLNHNVMYWYQQKSSQAPKLLFHYYDKDFNNEADTPDNFQSRRPNTSFCFLDIRSPGLGDTAMYLCATSRDWSWNEQFFGPGTRLTVL.

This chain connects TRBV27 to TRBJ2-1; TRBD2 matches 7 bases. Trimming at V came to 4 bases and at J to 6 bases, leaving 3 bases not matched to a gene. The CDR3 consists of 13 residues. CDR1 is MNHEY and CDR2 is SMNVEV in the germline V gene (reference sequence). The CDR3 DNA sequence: TGTGCCAGCAGTTCGTGGGGGGGCAATGAGCAGTTCTTC. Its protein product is CASSSWGGNEQFF.

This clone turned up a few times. The CDR3 nucleotides read TGTGCCAGCTCACCAACTAGACAGGTTGCACCCCTCCACTTT. Its protein product is CASSPTRQVAPLHF. This chain connects TRBV18 to TRBJ1-6, with D possibly TRBD1 on 6 matching bases. Trimming stripped 2 bases from V and 11 bases from J, with 13 bases between. Per germline, CDR1 KGHSH and CDR2 LQKENI. This CDR3 contains 14 residues.

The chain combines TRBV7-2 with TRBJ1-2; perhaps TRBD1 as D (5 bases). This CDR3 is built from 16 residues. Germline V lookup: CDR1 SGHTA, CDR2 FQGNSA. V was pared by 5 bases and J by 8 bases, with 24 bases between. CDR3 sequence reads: CASSPRQTGTSRGYTF. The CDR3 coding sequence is TGTGCCAGCAGCCCCCGACAGACTGGGACGAGTCGGGGCTACACCTTC.

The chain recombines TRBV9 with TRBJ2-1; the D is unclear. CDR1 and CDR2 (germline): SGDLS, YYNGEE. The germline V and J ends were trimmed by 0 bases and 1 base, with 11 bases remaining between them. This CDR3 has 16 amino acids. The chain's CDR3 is CASSVGSTSSYNEQFF. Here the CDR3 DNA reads TGTGCCAGCAGCGTAGGGAGTACCTCTTCCTACAATGAGCAGTTCTTC.

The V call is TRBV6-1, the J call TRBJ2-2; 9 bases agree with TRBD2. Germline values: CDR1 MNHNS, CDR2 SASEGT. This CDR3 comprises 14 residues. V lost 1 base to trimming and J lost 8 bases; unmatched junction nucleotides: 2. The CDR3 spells CASSEGGGGGELFF. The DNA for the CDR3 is TGTGCCAGCAGTGAAGGCGGGGGGGGAGGGGAGCTGTTTTTT.

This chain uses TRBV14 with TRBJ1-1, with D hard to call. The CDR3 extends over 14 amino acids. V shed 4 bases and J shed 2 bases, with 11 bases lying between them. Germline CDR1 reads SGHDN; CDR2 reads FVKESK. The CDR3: CASSRLFFNTEAFF. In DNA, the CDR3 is TGTGCCAGCAGCCGGTTGTTTTTTAACACTGAAGCTTTCTTT.

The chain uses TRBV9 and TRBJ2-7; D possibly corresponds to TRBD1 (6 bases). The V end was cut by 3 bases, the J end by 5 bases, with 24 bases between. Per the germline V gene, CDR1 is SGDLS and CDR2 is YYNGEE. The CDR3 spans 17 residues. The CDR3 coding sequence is TGTGCCAGCAGCGATACAATCGAACAGGGCCTAATCCACGAGCAGTACTTC. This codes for CASSDTIEQGLIHEQYF.

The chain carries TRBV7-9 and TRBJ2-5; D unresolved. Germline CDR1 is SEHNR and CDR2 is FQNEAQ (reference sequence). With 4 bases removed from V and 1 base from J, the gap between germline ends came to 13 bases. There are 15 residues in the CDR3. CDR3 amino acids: CASSSGYLAQETQYF. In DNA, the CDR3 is TGTGCCAGCAGCTCCGGCTACCTGGCCCAAGAGACCCAGTACTTC.

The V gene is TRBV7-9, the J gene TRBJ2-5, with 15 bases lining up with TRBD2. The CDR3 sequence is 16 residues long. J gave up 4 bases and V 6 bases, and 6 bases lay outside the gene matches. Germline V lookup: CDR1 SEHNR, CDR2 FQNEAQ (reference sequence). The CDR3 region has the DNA TGTGCCAGCAGGCGGACTAGCGGGAGGGCCCGAGAGACCCAGTACTTC. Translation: CASRRTSGRARETQYF.

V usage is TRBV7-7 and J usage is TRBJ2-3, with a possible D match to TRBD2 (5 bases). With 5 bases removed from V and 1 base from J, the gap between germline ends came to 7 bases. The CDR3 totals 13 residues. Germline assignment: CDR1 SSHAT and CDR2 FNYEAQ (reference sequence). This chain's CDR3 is CASSLGGTDTQYF. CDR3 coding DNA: TGTGCCAGCAGCCTGGGAGGCACAGATACGCAGTATTTT.

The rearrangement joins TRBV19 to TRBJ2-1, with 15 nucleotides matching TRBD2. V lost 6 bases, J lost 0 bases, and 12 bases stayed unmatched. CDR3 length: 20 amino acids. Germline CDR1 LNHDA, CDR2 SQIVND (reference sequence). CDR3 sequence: CASRRTSGGAISDSYNEQFF. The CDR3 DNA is TGTGCCAGTAGGAGGACTAGCGGGGGGGCCATTTCTGACTCCTACAATGAGCAGTTCTTC.

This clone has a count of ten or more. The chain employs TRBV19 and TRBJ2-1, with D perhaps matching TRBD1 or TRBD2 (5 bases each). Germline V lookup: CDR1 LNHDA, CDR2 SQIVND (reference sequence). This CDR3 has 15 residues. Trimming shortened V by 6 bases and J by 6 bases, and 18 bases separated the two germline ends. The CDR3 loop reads CASREQLGPINEQFF. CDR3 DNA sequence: TGTGCCAGTAGAGAGCAGTTGGGACCTATCAATGAGCAGTTCTTC.

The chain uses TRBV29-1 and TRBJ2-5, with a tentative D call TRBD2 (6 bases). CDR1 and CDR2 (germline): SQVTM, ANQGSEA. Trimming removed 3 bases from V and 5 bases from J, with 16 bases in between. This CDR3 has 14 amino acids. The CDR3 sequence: CSVEAGGWGETQYF. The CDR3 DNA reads TGCAGCGTTGAGGCCGGGGGTTGGGGCGAGACCCAGTACTTC.

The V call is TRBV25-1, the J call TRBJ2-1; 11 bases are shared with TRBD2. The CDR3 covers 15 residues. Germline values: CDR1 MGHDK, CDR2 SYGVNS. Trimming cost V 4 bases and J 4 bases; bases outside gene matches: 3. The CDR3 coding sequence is TGTGCCAGCAGTGCTGCTAGCGGGGGGTACAATGAGCAGTTCTTC. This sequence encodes CASSAASGGYNEQFF. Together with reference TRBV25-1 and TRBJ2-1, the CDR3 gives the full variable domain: EADIYQTPRYLVIGTGKKITLECSQTMGHDKMYWYQQDPGMELHLIHYSYGVNSTEKGDLSSESTVSRIRTEHFPLTLESARPSHTSQYLCASSAASGGYNEQFFGPGTRLTVL.

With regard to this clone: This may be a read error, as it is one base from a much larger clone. The CDR3 reads CASSRDGRNTETFF. As DNA, the CDR3 is TGCGCCAGCAGCCGGGACGGACGAAACACTGAAACTTTCTTT. The rearrangement uses TRBV5-1 and TRBJ1-1; possibly TRBD1 for D (5 bases). CDR3 length equals 14 residues. The germline gives CDR1 SGHRS, CDR2 YFSETQ.

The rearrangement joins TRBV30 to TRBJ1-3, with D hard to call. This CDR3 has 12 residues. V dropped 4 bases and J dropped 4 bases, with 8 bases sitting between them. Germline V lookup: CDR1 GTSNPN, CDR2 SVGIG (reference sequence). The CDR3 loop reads CAWNSPGNTIYF. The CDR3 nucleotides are TGTGCCTGGAACTCTCCGGGAAACACCATATATTTT.

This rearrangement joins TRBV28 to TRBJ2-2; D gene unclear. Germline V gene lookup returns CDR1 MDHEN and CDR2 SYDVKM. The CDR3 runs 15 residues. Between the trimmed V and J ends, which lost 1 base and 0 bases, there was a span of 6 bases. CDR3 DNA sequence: TGTGCCAGCAGTTTATCCACAACGAACACCGGGGAGCTGTTTTTT. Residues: CASSLSTTNTGELFF.